This TCR beta chain was captured in a study of T cells of healthy individuals. This clonotype was seen only a few times. TCRdb fed the 5' RACE reads into MiXCR, producing one record per CDR3 protein. The sample comprises 100,000 or so distinct CDR3 sequences, about 16% of which are singletons, and more than 5.5% rests with the top ten. The V gene's germline CDR1 is SGHVS and CDR2 FQNEAQ. Trimming cost V 5 bases and J 3 bases, with 14 bases left between them. CDR3 length: 15 residues. The chain links TRBV7-8 to TRBJ1-5, with D possibly being TRBD1 (5 bases). The source of this sequence is a human donor in good health. CDR3 sequence: CASSLRDGTNQPQHF. The CDR3 DNA reads as TGTGCCAGCAGCCTTCGGGACGGAACCAATCAGCCCCAGCATTTT.